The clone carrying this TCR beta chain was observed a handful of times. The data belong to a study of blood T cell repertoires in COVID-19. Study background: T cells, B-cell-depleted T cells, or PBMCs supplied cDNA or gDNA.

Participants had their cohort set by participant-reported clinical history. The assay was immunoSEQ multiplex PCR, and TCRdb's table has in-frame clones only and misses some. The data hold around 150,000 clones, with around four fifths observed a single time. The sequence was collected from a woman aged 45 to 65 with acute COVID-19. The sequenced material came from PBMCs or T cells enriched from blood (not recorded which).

The CDR3 nucleotides read TGTGCCAGCAGAGAGACAGCCATGAACACTGAAGCTTTCTTT. This sequence encodes CASRETAMNTEAFF. The gene calls are TRBV25-1 and TRBJ1-1; D is possibly TRBD1 (5 bases). This CDR3 has 14 amino acids. The V gene's germline CDR1 is MGHDK and CDR2 SYGVNS. The V end lost 6 bases, the J end lost 0 bases, and 11 bases lay between the germline ends. Supplemented by reference TRBV25-1 and TRBJ1-1, the full variable domain reads EADIYQTPRYLVIGTGKKITLECSQTMGHDKMYWYQQDPGMELHLIHYSYGVNSTEKGDLSSESTVSRIRTEHFPLTLESARPSHTSQYLCASRETAMNTEAFFGQGTRLTVV.